This paragraph covers one T cell receptor beta chain sequence. Whereas donors were nominally healthy upon sampling, unrecorded immune exposures were probable. The record originates from a study of cytomegalovirus exposure and HLA in healthy donors. The PCR made use of 60 Vbeta and 13 Jbeta primers. Method: immunoSEQ multiplex PCR; TCRdb's copy keeps in-frame clones and lacks some. The sample yields about 120,000 clones, 70% to 80% seen once. V dropped 0 bases and J dropped 4; count of bases not matched to a gene: 5. Germline V lookup: CDR1 LNHDA, CDR2 SQIVND (reference sequence). The CDR3 is 15 residues long.

Input material: PBMCs. This sequence joins TRBV19 and TRBJ1-1; 7 nucleotides line up with TRBD1. This receptor was taken from a man aged 50 to 59 in good health and CMV-seropositive. CDR3 sequence: CASSIDFHRGTEAFF. The CDR3 DNA sequence: TGTGCCAGTAGTATAGATTTCCACAGGGGCACTGAAGCTTTCTTT. Full variable domain (missing parts from reference TRBV19 and TRBJ1-1): DGGITQSPKYLFRKEGQNVTLSCEQNLNHDAMYWYRQDPGQGLRLIYYSQIVNDFQKGDIAEGYSVSREKKESFPLTVTSAQKNPTAFYLCASSIDFHRGTEAFFGQGTRLTVV.